These 20 T cell receptor beta chains were sequenced from one sample in a study of blood T cell repertoires in COVID-19. Assay: immunoSEQ multiplex PCR; the TCRdb copy retains only in-frame clones and omits some. The sample holds around 300,000 clones, around 90% seen once. Sequencing used peripheral blood. The receptors were sampled from a middle-aged woman with COVID-19, enrolled during active disease.

CDR3: CASSYWGAQGDEQFF. DNA for the CDR3: TGTGCCAGCAGTTACTGGGGGGCTCAGGGGGATGAGCAGTTCTTC. The V gene is TRBV6-2 or TRBV6-3, the J gene TRBJ2-1, with D tentatively TRBD1 (7 bases). Germline CDR1 and CDR2: MNHEY and SVGEGT. CDR3 length equals 15 residues. V was trimmed by 1 base and J by 8 bases, leaving 15 bases between them.

J is TRBJ1-3 and V is TRBV7-2; tentatively, D is TRBD1 (5 bases). Trimming left V 0 bases short and J 4 bases short, with 19 bases between. Germline CDR1 SGHTA, CDR2 FQGNSA. CDR3 length equals 18 residues. In DNA, the CDR3 is TGTGCCAGCAGCTTAGCGCACAGGACGGTAGGGGTGGGAAACACCATATATTTT. It encodes CASSLAHRTVGVGNTIYF.

V gene TRBV10-3 combines with J gene TRBJ1-1; D gene uncertain. This CDR3 has 14 amino acids. With 4 bases removed from V and 2 bases from J, the gap between germline ends came to 11 bases. From germline, CDR1 is ENHRY and CDR2 SYGVKD. The CDR3 is CAISGAGTNTEAFF. As DNA, the CDR3 is TGTGCCATCAGTGGGGCCGGCACCAACACTGAAGCTTTCTTT.

The chain carries TRBV18 and TRBJ1-2, with 8 bases that match TRBD1. The CDR3 has 13 amino acids. The V segment lost 3 bases and the J segment 8 bases; nucleotides outside the gene matches: 5. CDR1 KGHSH and CDR2 LQKENI come from the germline V gene. The DNA for the CDR3 is TGTGCCAGCTCACCGGACAGGGAGGGCGGCTACACCTTC. The encoded protein is CASSPDREGGYTF.

This sequence joins TRBV16 and TRBJ2-1; 10 nucleotides align to TRBD2. The ends lost 4 bases at V and 6 bases at J; junction bases unmatched: 9. CDR1 and CDR2 from the germline V gene are KGHSY and FQNENV. This CDR3 region has 16 residues. DNA of the CDR3: TGTGCCAGCAGCCCCTTAGCGGGGGGTCTCTTCAATGAGCAGTTCTTC. Translation: CASSPLAGGLFNEQFF.

This clone was seen more than once but under ten times. The V call is TRBV7-3, the J call TRBJ2-6, with TRBD1 identical over 8 bases. Germline V gives CDR1 SGHTA, CDR2 FQGTGA. There are 15 residues in the CDR3. With V trimmed by 6 bases and J by 0 bases, 1 base remained unmatched. This chain's CDR3 is CASRQGASGANVLTF. The CDR3 DNA sequence: TGTGCCAGCAGGCAGGGGGCCTCTGGGGCCAACGTCCTGACTTTC.

V usage is TRBV3-1 (or the pseudogene TRBV3-2) and J usage is TRBJ1-5; 12 bases are shared with TRBD1. With V trimmed by 1 base and J by 4 bases, 8 bases remained unmatched. CDR1 is LGHDT and CDR2 is YNNKEL in the germline V gene (reference sequence). CDR3 size: 18 residues. The CDR3 protein is CASSQAGTGGGRNQPQHF. CDR3 DNA: TGTGCCAGCAGCCAAGCTGGGACAGGGGGCGGTAGGAATCAGCCCCAGCATTTT.

The chain couples TRBV11-3 to TRBJ2-2; D gene ambiguous. The CDR3 runs 14 residues. Germline V gene sequence: CDR1 SGHNT, CDR2 YENEEA. Trimming left V 5 bases short and J 3 bases short, with 10 bases between. The CDR3 here is CASSPYRYTGELFF. The CDR3 DNA sequence: TGTGCCAGCAGCCCCTACCGATACACCGGGGAGCTGTTTTTT.

J is TRBJ1-1 and V is TRBV28; D unresolved. In germline, CDR1 is MDHEN, CDR2 SYDVKM. The V end lost 4 bases, the J end lost 0 bases, and 12 bases lay between the germline ends. There are 15 residues in the CDR3. CDR3 nucleotide sequence: TGTGCCAGCAGTTCGGCCGGGGTCATGAACACTGAAGCTTTCTTT. As protein: CASSSAGVMNTEAFF.

This chain joins TRBV5-1 and TRBJ1-1, with TRBD1 matching 11 bases. This CDR3 has 17 amino acids. Germline CDR1 reads SGHRS; CDR2 reads YFSETQ. V lost 6 bases, J lost 4 bases, and 14 bases stayed unmatched. CDR3 DNA: TGCGCCAGCACCGCTCAAGGACAGGGGGCATGGGGCACTGAAGCTTTCTTT. Translation gives CASTAQGQGAWGTEAFF.

The chain joins TRBV14 to TRBJ2-2; possible D gene TRBD2, 6 bases. V was clipped by 4 bases and J by 1 base, with 16 bases between them. In germline, CDR1 is SGHDN, CDR2 FVKESK. CDR3 length: 17 residues. The CDR3 DNA reads as TGTGCCAGCAGCCCCGGAGGGGCAGGTCGGAACACCGGGGAGCTGTTTTTT. Amino acid sequence: CASSPGGAGRNTGELFF.

The rearrangement links TRBV24-1 to TRBJ2-6; D not resolved. The CDR3 loop spans 16 amino acids. Germline CDR1 reads KGHDR; CDR2 reads SFDVKD. The V and J ends lost 1 base and 0 bases respectively, with 6 bases between them. The CDR3 here is CATSDFEISGANVLTF. In DNA, the CDR3 is TGTGCCACCAGTGATTTTGAGATCTCTGGGGCCAACGTCCTGACTTTC.

CDR3: CASSNPGGRRAFF. Written as DNA, the CDR3 is TGTGCCAGCAGCAATCCAGGGGGGCGGCGAGCTTTCTTT. The V and J genes are TRBV6-5 and TRBJ1-1; TRBD1 aligns across 7 bases. The CDR3 runs to 13 residues. V was pared by 6 bases and J by 10 bases, with 11 bases of the junction left unmatched. Germline CDR1 and CDR2: MNHEY and SVGAGI.

The J gene is TRBJ2-7, the V gene TRBV7-6; D gene unclear. The germline V gene encodes CDR1 SGHVS and CDR2 FNYEAQ. V shed 1 base and J shed 5 bases, with 12 bases lying between them. The CDR3 totals 14 residues. CDR3 amino acids: CASSLGFSLDEQYF. The CDR3 nucleotides read TGTGCCAGCAGCTTAGGTTTCAGTTTGGACGAGCAGTACTTC.

This clone came up once. V usage is TRBV20-1 and J usage is TRBJ1-2, with D unresolved. Germline CDR1 and CDR2: DFQATT and SNEGSKA (reference sequence). CDR3 length equals 13 residues. V lost 3 bases to trimming and J lost 5 bases, with 13 bases between them. In nucleotides, the CDR3 is TGCAGTGCTAGTCCCCGGACTGCTTATGGCTACACCTTC. It codes for CSASPRTAYGYTF.

This chain's CDR3 is CASSRRDRVNSPLHF. For the CDR3, the DNA is TGTGCCAGCAGTCGGAGGGACAGGGTCAATTCACCCCTCCACTTT. The gene calls are TRBV28 and TRBJ1-6, with 9 nucleotides matching TRBD1. J was trimmed by 7 bases and V by 5 bases; bases with no gene match: 6. The CDR3 sequence is 15 residues long. The germline CDR1 and CDR2 sequences are MDHEN and SYDVKM.

CDR3 DNA: TGTGCCACCAGTGATTCCGGGACAGGGGGACAACGACGCTACACCTTC. It translates to CATSDSGTGGQRRYTF. The gene calls are TRBV24-1 and TRBJ1-2; TRBD1 matches at 11 bases. V dropped 2 bases and J dropped 9; count of bases not matched to a gene: 10. This CDR3 has 16 residues. Germline-derived CDR1 and CDR2 are KGHDR and SFDVKD.

V usage is TRBV9 and J usage is TRBJ1-1, with 12 bases matching TRBD1. Germline V gene lookup returns CDR1 SGDLS and CDR2 YYNGEE. The length of the CDR3 is 15 residues. J gave up 11 bases and V 0 bases, and 8 bases lay outside the gene matches. CDR3 DNA: TGTGCCAGCAGCGTAGTGAGGGACAGGGGGCCCGGGGCTTTCTTT. Its protein is CASSVVRDRGPGAFF.

This clone has a single count. The rearrangement uses TRBV6-5 and TRBJ1-5; D is unclear. The ends were cut back, 0 bases at V and 5 bases at J, with 8 bases in the middle. The CDR3 covers 14 residues. The germline V gene has CDR1 MNHEY and CDR2 SVGAGI. The CDR3, as DNA: TGTGCCAGCAGTTACTCGGCACCAGATCAGCCCCAGCATTTT. Its translation: CASSYSAPDQPQHF.

V is TRBV10-3 and J is TRBJ1-1, with a weak D call TRBD1 (5 bases). V was pared by 10 bases and J by 2 bases, with 17 bases between. The CDR3 totals 14 residues. Germline lookup yields CDR1 ENHRY and CDR2 SYGVKD. For the CDR3, the DNA is TGTGCCACCGGCCGGAAACAGGCTAACACTGAAGCTTTCTTT. This encodes CATGRKQANTEAFF.